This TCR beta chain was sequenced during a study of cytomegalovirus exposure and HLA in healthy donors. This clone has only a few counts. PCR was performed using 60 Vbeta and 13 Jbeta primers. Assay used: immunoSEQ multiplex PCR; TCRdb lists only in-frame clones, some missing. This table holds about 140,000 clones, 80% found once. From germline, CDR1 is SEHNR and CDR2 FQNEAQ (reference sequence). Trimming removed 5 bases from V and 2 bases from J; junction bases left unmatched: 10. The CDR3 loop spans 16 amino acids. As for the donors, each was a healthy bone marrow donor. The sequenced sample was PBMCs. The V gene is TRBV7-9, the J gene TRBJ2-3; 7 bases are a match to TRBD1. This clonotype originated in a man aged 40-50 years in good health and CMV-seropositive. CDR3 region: CASSTHTGANTDTQYF. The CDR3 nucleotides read TGTGCCAGCAGCACACATACAGGGGCCAACACAGATACGCAGTATTTT.